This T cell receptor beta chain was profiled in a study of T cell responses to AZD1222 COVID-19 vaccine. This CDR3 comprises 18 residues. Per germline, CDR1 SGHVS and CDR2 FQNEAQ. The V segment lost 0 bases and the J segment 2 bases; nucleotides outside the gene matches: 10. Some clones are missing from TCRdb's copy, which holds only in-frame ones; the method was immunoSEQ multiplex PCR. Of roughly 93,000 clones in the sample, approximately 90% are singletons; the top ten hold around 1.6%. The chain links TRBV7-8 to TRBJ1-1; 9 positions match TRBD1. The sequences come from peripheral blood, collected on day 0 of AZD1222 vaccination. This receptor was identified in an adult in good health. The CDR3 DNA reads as TGTGCCAGCAGCTTAGCGGTGAAGGTGGACAGGGGTAACACTGAAGCTTTCTTT. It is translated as CASSLAVKVDRGNTEAFF. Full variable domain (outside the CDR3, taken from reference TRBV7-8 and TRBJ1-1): GAGVSQSPRYKVAKRGQDVALRCDPISGHVSLFWYQQALGQGPEFLTYFQNEAQLDKSGLPSDRFFAERPEGSVSTLKIQRTQQEDSAVYLCASSLAVKVDRGNTEAFFGQGTRLTVV.